The 21 T cell receptor beta chains listed next were all sequenced from one sample in a study of cytomegalovirus exposure and HLA in healthy donors (dated by TCRdb to between 2016 and 2019). The library was made by the immunoSEQ multiplex PCR assay. For the multiplex PCR, a mixture combining 60 forward primers for TCR Vbeta segments and 13 reverse primers for TCR Jbeta segments was used. This immuneACCESS table, as held by TCRdb, lists in-frame sequences with V and J called but not all clones. Of the missing ones, under half trace to an unresolved V gene in checked studies; the others have no known cause. This sample has some 150,000 clones in its table, and around 78% of those were observed once. Of the sample, 0.7% to 0.8% falls within the top ten clones. Sequenced sample: PBMCs. These receptors were collected from a female donor in good health and CMV-seronegative.

The chain couples TRBV5-1 to TRBJ1-2; D uncertain. V was clipped by 0 bases and J by 4 bases, with 10 bases between them. CDR3 length: 14 residues. The germline V gene encodes CDR1 SGHRS and CDR2 YFSETQ. The CDR3 DNA is TGCGCCAGCAGCTTGGAAATGTCGGGCTATGGCTACACCTTC. Translated: CASSLEMSGYGYTF.

The chain employs TRBV6-5 and TRBJ1-2; 8 nucleotides agree with TRBD1. V was pared by 5 bases and J by 6 bases, with 5 bases of the junction left unmatched. CDR1 is MNHEY, CDR2 SVGAGI, per germline. The CDR3 length is 13 residues. CDR3 DNA: TGTGCCAGCAGTAAGGTACAGGGGGATGGCTACACCTTC. This encodes CASSKVQGDGYTF.

The chain recombines TRBV2 with TRBJ1-1; TRBD1 might be the D (5 bases). Germline values: CDR1 SNHLY, CDR2 FYNNEI. There are 11 residues in the CDR3. V gave up 9 bases and J gave up 11 bases, with 16 bases separating them. Here the CDR3 reads CARRQKTTAFF. The DNA of the CDR3 is TGTGCCAGAAGACAGAAGACGACGGCTTTCTTT.

The chain carries TRBV4-3 and TRBJ2-3; maybe TRBD2 (5 bases). The V gene lost 5 bases and the J gene lost 8 bases, with 20 bases spanning the gap. The CDR3 loop spans 15 amino acids. From germline, CDR1 is LGHNA and CDR2 YSLEER. The CDR3 coding sequence is TGCGCCAGCAGCTCTACGGTTGAGGGCCCGGTTACGCAGTATTTT. Translation gives CASSSTVEGPVTQYF.

This clone was counted a few times. The rearrangement uses TRBV30 and TRBJ2-3; tentative D call: TRBD2 (5 bases). Germline V gene sequence: CDR1 GTSNPN, CDR2 SVGIG (reference sequence). The V end lost 0 bases, the J end lost 6 bases, and 7 bases lay between the germline ends. This CDR3 is 12 amino acids long. The CDR3, as DNA: TGTGCCTGGAGTGTACGGAGGGATACGCAGTATTTT. Amino acid sequence: CAWSVRRDTQYF.

V usage is TRBV11-2 and J usage is TRBJ2-3; D might be TRBD2 (7 bases). CDR3 length equals 17 residues. CDR1 is SGHAT, CDR2 FQNNGV, per germline. V lost 1 base and J 2 bases, leaving 16 bases between the germline ends. This CDR3 is CASSLGSGGRDTDTQYF. The CDR3 DNA reads as TGTGCCAGCAGCTTAGGGTCGGGGGGCAGGGACACAGATACGCAGTATTTT.

This clone was recorded once. Other DNA sequences in the same sample also yield this CDR3. The genes are TRBV7-2 and TRBJ2-7; D is unresolved. The CDR3 length is 11 residues. Germline-derived CDR1 and CDR2 are SGHTA and FQGNSA. Deletions cut 8 bases from V and 3 bases from J, with 8 bases between. The CDR3 protein is CASSPSYEQYF. DNA for the CDR3: TGTGCCAGCTCCCCTAGCTACGAGCAGTACTTC.

J is TRBJ2-3 and V is TRBV6-1, with D unclear. Trimming removed 3 bases at V and 4 bases at J, with 11 bases between. The CDR3 runs 14 residues. CDR1 and CDR2 (germline): MNHNS, SASEGT. The CDR3 reads CASSEGQAPDTQYF. CDR3 bases: TGTGCCAGCAGTGAGGGTCAGGCTCCAGATACGCAGTATTTT.

This clone has a single count. J is TRBJ1-1 and V is TRBV19; TRBD1 agrees at 8 bases. This CDR3 contains 14 residues. The germline V gene encodes CDR1 LNHDA and CDR2 SQIVND (reference sequence). V dropped 3 bases and J dropped 3; count of bases not matched to a gene: 3. For the CDR3, the DNA is TGTGCCAGTAGTATCGGACAGGGCTACACTGAAGCTTTCTTT. Translating gives CASSIGQGYTEAFF.

The chain couples TRBV5-1 to TRBJ2-7, with 10 positions matching TRBD1. The CDR3 runs 16 residues. The V segment lost 0 bases and the J segment 6 bases; nucleotides outside the gene matches: 9. Germline V gene lookup returns CDR1 SGHRS and CDR2 YFSETQ. CDR3 in amino acids: CASSLDIGQGVSEQYF. In nucleotides, the CDR3 is TGCGCCAGCAGCTTGGATATAGGACAGGGGGTGTCCGAGCAGTACTTC. Looking up the rest from reference TRBV5-1 and TRBJ2-7 gives the full variable domain: KAGVTQTPRYLIKTRGQQVTLSCSPISGHRSVSWYQQTPGQGLQFLFEYFSETQRNKGNFPGRFSGRQFSNSRSEMNVSTLELGDSALYLCASSLDIGQGVSEQYFGPGTRLTVT.

J is TRBJ1-2 and V is TRBV6-6; a weak D match, TRBD1 (6 bases). Trimming left V 6 bases short and J 1 base short, with 12 bases between. The CDR3 totals 14 residues. The germline V gene encodes CDR1 MNHNY and CDR2 SVGAGI (reference sequence). The CDR3, as DNA: TGTGCCAGCAGGGACAGCGGAGGTAACTATGGCTACACCTTC. This codes for CASRDSGGNYGYTF.

This clone was observed once. The chain couples TRBV9 to TRBJ1-1; 7 bases agree with TRBD1. Germline-derived CDR1 and CDR2 are SGDLS and YYNGEE. The CDR3 has 12 amino acids. Trimming took 3 bases from V and 4 from J; bases not matched to a gene: 0. Here the CDR3 reads CASSAGGTEAFF. CDR3 in DNA: TGTGCCAGCAGCGCAGGGGGCACTGAAGCTTTCTTT.

The sample holds a few counts of this clone. DNA for the CDR3: TGCGCCAGCAGCTTGGCCACCTCAATTGACAGGGGGCCTTCCTATGGCTACACCTTC. It codes for CASSLATSIDRGPSYGYTF. The chain couples TRBV5-1 to TRBJ1-2; 10 nucleotides match TRBD1. With V trimmed by 0 bases and J by 4 bases, 15 bases remained unmatched. CDR3 length equals 19 residues. Germline lookup yields CDR1 SGHRS and CDR2 YFSETQ.

This chain links TRBV4-1 with TRBJ1-4; TRBD1 matches 7 bases. The V gene end was trimmed by 1 base and the J gene end by 5 bases; junction bases not matched to a gene: 1. The germline V gene has CDR1 MGHRA and CDR2 YSYEKL. The CDR3 consists of 14 residues. The CDR3 DNA follows: TGCGCCAGCAGCCAAGCGACAGGGAATGAAAAACTGTTTTTT. It is translated as CASSQATGNEKLFF.

This sequence joins TRBV25-1 and TRBJ2-1; D not certain. The germline gives CDR1 MGHDK, CDR2 SYGVNS. With 6 bases removed from V and 9 bases from J, the gap between germline ends came to 21 bases. CDR3 length equals 15 residues. This CDR3 reads CASRASISTLGEQFF. CDR3 DNA: TGTGCCAGCAGAGCCTCCATCTCGACTTTGGGTGAGCAGTTCTTC. The full variable domain, rest sourced from reference TRBV25-1 and TRBJ2-1, is EADIYQTPRYLVIGTGKKITLECSQTMGHDKMYWYQQDPGMELHLIHYSYGVNSTEKGDLSSESTVSRIRTEHFPLTLESARPSHTSQYLCASRASISTLGEQFFGPGTRLTVL.

The chain has TRBV6-1 and TRBJ1-2, with D maybe TRBD1 (6 bases). This CDR3 contains 14 residues. Trimming cost V 5 bases and J 10 bases, with 20 bases left between them. Germline CDR1 MNHNS, CDR2 SASEGT. The CDR3 DNA is TGTGCCAGCAGTCGACAGGTGGCAATGACTGACTACACCTTC. Its protein is CASSRQVAMTDYTF.

This chain links TRBV7-2 with TRBJ2-3; tentatively, D is TRBD1 (7 bases). From germline, CDR1 is SGHTA and CDR2 FQGNSA. There are 15 residues in the CDR3. Trimming pared 5 bases from V and 6 bases from J, leaving 18 bases between. CDR3 nucleotides: TGTGCCAGCAGCCTCACCCATCAGGGGGGCGATACGCAGTATTTT. Translation: CASSLTHQGGDTQYF.

V gene TRBV6-4 combines with J gene TRBJ2-3; 9 nucleotides align to TRBD2. Unmatched junction bases numbered 5, after V lost 3 bases and J lost 4 bases. Germline V gene sequence: CDR1 MRHNA, CDR2 SNTAGT. The CDR3 consists of 15 residues. As DNA, the CDR3 is TGTGCCAGCAGTGAAGGCGGGGGGGCCCCAGATACGCAGTATTTT. This encodes CASSEGGGAPDTQYF.

The gene calls are TRBV30 and TRBJ1-2, with D perhaps matching TRBD1 (6 bases). The V and J ends lost 4 bases and 4 bases respectively, with 10 bases between them. Germline CDR1 and CDR2: GTSNPN and SVGIG (reference sequence). The CDR3 length is 12 residues. The CDR3: CAWNRVGYGYTF. The CDR3, as DNA: TGTGCCTGGAACAGGGTTGGCTATGGCTACACCTTC.

A few counts support this clone. The CDR3 loop reads CASSQSSNRVYEQYF. The CDR3 nucleotides are TGTGCCAGCAGCCAATCGTCGAACAGGGTGTACGAGCAGTACTTC. The V gene is TRBV16, the J gene TRBJ2-7; perhaps TRBD1 as D (6 bases). From germline, CDR1 is KGHSY and CDR2 FQNENV. The V end was cut by 0 bases, the J end by 4 bases, with 13 bases between. The CDR3 totals 15 residues.

V usage is TRBV27 and J usage is TRBJ2-5; D uncertain. Germline values: CDR1 MNHEY, CDR2 SMNVEV (reference sequence). The CDR3 extends over 15 amino acids. V was shortened by 2 bases and J by 0 bases, with 10 bases between the two germline ends. This CDR3 reads CASSLMSYHQETQYF. CDR3 in DNA: TGTGCCAGCAGTTTAATGAGTTACCACCAAGAGACCCAGTACTTC.